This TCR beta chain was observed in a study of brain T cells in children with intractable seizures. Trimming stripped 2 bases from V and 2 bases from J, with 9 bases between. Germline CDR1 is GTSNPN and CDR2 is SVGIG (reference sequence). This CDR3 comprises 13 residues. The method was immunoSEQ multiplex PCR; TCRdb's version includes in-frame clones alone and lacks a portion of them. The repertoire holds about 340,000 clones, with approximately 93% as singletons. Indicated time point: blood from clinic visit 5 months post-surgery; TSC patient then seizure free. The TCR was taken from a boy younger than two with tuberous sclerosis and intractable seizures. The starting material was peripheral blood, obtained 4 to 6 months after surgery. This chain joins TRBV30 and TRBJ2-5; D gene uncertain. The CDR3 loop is CAWSPDWQETQYF. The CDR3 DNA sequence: TGTGCCTGGAGTCCCGACTGGCAAGAGACCCAGTACTTC. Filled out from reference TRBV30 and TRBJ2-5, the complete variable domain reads SQTIHQWPATLVQPVGSPLSLECTVEGTSNPNLYWYRQAAGRGLQLLFYSVGIGQISSEVPQNLSASRPQDRQFILSSKKLLLSDSGFYLCAWSPDWQETQYFGPGTRLLVL.